This T cell receptor beta chain emerged from a study of CD4 T cell repertoires in COVID-19. Overall study context: After approximately ten days of IL-2 expansion, CFSE-low cells were relabeled and restimulated with other coronavirus spikes.

Study results and limitations: Two or all three memory subsets shared several highly expanded SARS-CoV-2-reactive clonotypes.

From germline, CDR1 is ENHRY and CDR2 SYGVKD. CDR3 size: 14 residues. V lost 0 bases and J 8 bases, leaving 11 bases between the germline ends. To note about this clone: Its antigen is still unknown.

Sequencing was performed with immunoSEQ multiplex PCR; in TCRdb, only in-frame clones are kept and a portion is missing. The table shows about 24,000 clones, with roughly 93% occurring only once. These memory T cells were uncultured and sequenced directly after ex vivo isolation. The sample here was circulating follicular helper CD4+ T cells (cTfh) from blood, taken before the COVID-19 pandemic. The TCR comes from a human donor who had COVID-19. This sequence joins TRBV10-3 and TRBJ2-4, with D maybe TRBD1 (6 bases). The CDR3 region is CAISESGGGDIQYF. CDR3 coding DNA: TGTGCCATCAGTGAGTCAGGGGGTGGGGACATTCAGTACTTC.